This T cell receptor beta chain stems from a study of OX40 agonist ivuxolimab in advanced cancers. About the study: Dosing consisted of intravenous ivuxolimab at 0.01 to 10 mg/kg every 2 weeks. Dose-escalation subjects each had hepatocellular carcinoma, melanoma, renal cell or head and neck cancer.

Study-wide results and limits: Part of the nonresponder group also had normalized T-cell clonal expansion that was low.

Generated by immunoSEQ multiplex PCR, the TCRdb table keeps only in-frame clones and is missing some. The sample contains 70,000 to 90,000 clones, roughly 80% of which appear only once. Points on this clone: Its specificity is unknown.

CDR1 and CDR2 from the germline V gene are MNHNY and SVGAGI (reference sequence). CDR3 length equals 12 residues. Trimming cost V 7 bases and J 6 bases, with 10 bases left between them. The chain employs TRBV6-6 and TRBJ1-5; D may be TRBD1 (5 bases). The source is an adult with an advanced solid tumor such as melanoma, head and neck, liver or kidney cancer. Sequenced here: CD4+ or CD8+ T cells sorted from blood, sampled in a trial of the OX40 agonist ivuxolimab. The CDR3 is CASTHGGQPQHF. Here the CDR3 DNA reads TGTGCCAGCACCCACGGGGGTCAGCCCCAGCATTTT.